A single sample is the source of the 4 T cell receptor beta chains below, sequenced in a study of vaccination effects on CD4 cells after COVID-19. These receptors are not linked to any known antigen. The repertoire was sequenced with immunoSEQ multiplex PCR; TCRdb's copy has only in-frame clones and lacks some. The table shows 43,000 or so clones, with about 70% occurring only once. CD4+ T cell isolation took place after about 11 days of culture. Of the BNT162b2 and mRNA-1273 vaccines, participants received two doses of one or the other. Sequences were derived from CD4+ T cells from PBMCs cultured without peptide, sampled after COVID-19 vaccination. Receptors originate from a human donor who received a COVID-19 vaccine.

The genes are TRBV24-1 and TRBJ2-1; 8 nucleotides align to TRBD1. The CDR3 consists of 15 residues. The junction had 10 bases not matched to a gene; V was cut back by 4 bases and J by 9 bases. Looked up from germline, CDR1 is KGHDR and CDR2 is SFDVKD. CDR3 sequence reads: CATSDRLTGVAEQFF. CDR3 bases: TGTGCCACCAGTGACCGACTGACAGGGGTTGCTGAGCAGTTCTTC.

The V gene is TRBV10-2, the J gene TRBJ2-1; the match to TRBD1 covers 8 bases. Unmatched junction bases numbered 11, after V lost 6 bases and J lost 7 bases. This CDR3 has 15 amino acids. The germline V gene has CDR1 WSHSY and CDR2 SAAADI. CDR3 sequence: CASSSDRVVLNEQFF. CDR3 DNA: TGCGCCAGCAGCTCGGACAGGGTGGTTTTAAATGAGCAGTTCTTC.

This clone was seen a few times. V gene TRBV6-5 combines with J gene TRBJ2-7, with unresolved D. CDR1 and CDR2 (germline): MNHEY, SVGAGI. The CDR3 is 12 residues long. V shed 10 bases and J shed 7 bases, with 17 bases lying between them. The CDR3 nucleotides read TGTGCCATCCGGTCGGTGATACGGGAGCAGTACTTC. Protein: CAIRSVIREQYF.

The V and J genes are TRBV6-5 and TRBJ2-6; the D is unclear. V lost 0 bases and J lost 4, with 7 bases in between. The CDR3 runs to 15 residues. Germline V gene sequence: CDR1 MNHEY, CDR2 SVGAGI. CDR3 in DNA: TGTGCCAGCAGTTACTCGGTAGCCGGGGCCAACGTCCTGACTTTC. Residues: CASSYSVAGANVLTF.